A selection of T cell receptor beta chains follows, all from one sample in a study of blood T cell repertoires in COVID-19. Profiled with immunoSEQ multiplex PCR; TCRdb holds only in-frame clones, not every one. The table lists about 210,000 clones, 82% of them singletons. The sequencing input was peripheral blood. The receptors derive from a woman between 65 and 79 years old with COVID-19, enrolled during active disease. Each CDR3 is given with its conserved first and last residue. D genes are given only for firm matches.

15,TRBV19,TRBD2,TRBJ2-3,CASRALAGAWDTQYF,TGTGCCAGTAGGGCGCTAGCGGGGGCATGGGATACGCAGTATTTT
15,TRBV6-6,TRBD1,TRBJ1-2,CASSRAGTEDYGYTF,TGTGCCAGCAGTCGCGCCGGGACAGAGGACTATGGCTACACCTTC
13,TRBV5-6,NA,TRBJ1-1,CASSPPGNTEAFF,TGTGCCAGCAGCCCCCCAGGGAACACTGAAGCTTTCTTT
15,TRBV6-4,TRBD1,TRBJ1-2,CASSPRTGGFYGYTF,TGTGCCAGCAGTCCGAGGACAGGGGGCTTTTACGGCTACACCTTC
14,TRBV6-5,TRBD1,TRBJ2-2,CASKGQGRTGELFF,TGTGCCAGCAAGGGACAGGGGAGGACCGGGGAGCTGTTTTTT
18,TRBV27,TRBD1,TRBJ1-2,CASSSLSGRGPGEYGYTF,TGTGCCAGCAGTTCCCTTTCGGGCAGGGGGCCGGGAGAGTATGGCTACACCTTC
17,TRBV9,TRBD2,TRBJ2-1,CASSVGTSGTSYNEQFF,TGTGCCAGCAGCGTCGGGACTAGCGGAACATCCTACAATGAGCAGTTCTTC
18,TRBV24-1,NA,TRBJ2-6,CATSDLGGGAAGANVLTF,TGTGCCACCAGTGATTTAGGAGGGGGCGCGGCTGGGGCCAACGTCCTGACTTTC
12,TRBV6-2/TRBV6-3,NA,TRBJ2-1,CASSYLGGLRFF,TGTGCCAGCAGTTACCTAGGAGGCCTCCGGTTCTTC
13,TRBV12-3/TRBV12-4,NA,TRBJ2-3,CASASRGTDTQYF,TGTGCCAGCGCCTCGCGGGGCACAGATACGCAGTATTTT
15,TRBV5-8,NA,TRBJ1-4,CASSLSGMPNEKLFF,TGTGCCAGCAGCCTAAGCGGGATGCCGAATGAAAAACTGTTTTTT
13,TRBV24-1,NA,TRBJ2-7,CATSATHTYEQYF,TGTGCCACCAGTGCGACACATACCTACGAGCAGTACTTC